The 23 T cell receptor beta chains below all came from one sample that was sequenced in a study of Ad26.COV2.S vaccination and SARS-CoV-2 variants. Assay: immunoSEQ multiplex PCR; the TCRdb copy retains only in-frame clones and omits some. Of around 450,000 clones in the sample, roughly 87% were seen once. Stated treatment: about 20 received Ad26.COV2.S at low or high dose, single or two shots; five or six received placebo; per-sample allocation not given. Day 63 after the first injection of vaccine or placebo was the sampling time. Specimen: peripheral blood, collected in a trial of Ad26.COV2.S vaccine versus placebo. The source is a person between 18 and 65 years old who received the Ad26.COV2.S COVID-19 vaccine or a placebo.

The CDR3 is CASSGDGGPGSSYTF. CDR3 in DNA: TGCGCCAGCAGCGGGGACGGAGGGCCCGGTTCCAGCTACACCTTC. The chain uses TRBV5-1 and TRBJ1-2; D is possibly TRBD1 (5 bases). CDR3 length: 15 amino acids. The germline V and J ends were trimmed by 4 bases and 9 bases, with 22 bases remaining between them. CDR1 and CDR2 from the germline V gene are SGHRS and YFSETQ. The whole variable domain, filled in from reference TRBV5-1 and TRBJ1-2, reads KAGVTQTPRYLIKTRGQQVTLSCSPISGHRSVSWYQQTPGQGLQFLFEYFSETQRNKGNFPGRFSGRQFSNSRSEMNVSTLELGDSALYLCASSGDGGPGSSYTFGSGTRLTVV.

The chain employs TRBV15 and TRBJ2-7, with TRBD1 identical over 7 bases. V shed 3 bases and J 6 bases; nucleotides not matched to a gene: 5. CDR3 length equals 13 residues. Germline V gene data show CDR1 as LNHNV and CDR2 as YYDKDF (reference sequence). The CDR3 DNA follows: TGTGCCACCAGCAGGTCACAGGGGAGCGAGCAGTACTTC. It encodes CATSRSQGSEQYF.

This rearrangement joins TRBV19 to TRBJ1-2; tentatively, D is TRBD1 (6 bases). The CDR3 contains 13 residues. Per germline, CDR1 LNHDA and CDR2 SQIVND (reference sequence). V lost 0 bases and J lost 6, with 8 bases in between. The CDR3, as DNA: TGTGCCAGTAGTATAGAAAGGGGGAATGGCTACACCTTC. Translated, it gives CASSIERGNGYTF. The entire variable domain, with the rest obtained from reference TRBV19 and TRBJ1-2, is as follows: DGGITQSPKYLFRKEGQNVTLSCEQNLNHDAMYWYRQDPGQGLRLIYYSQIVNDFQKGDIAEGYSVSREKKESFPLTVTSAQKNPTAFYLCASSIERGNGYTFGSGTRLTVV.

This rearrangement joins TRBV6-5 to TRBJ2-3, with D uncertain. Between the trimmed V and J ends, which lost 8 bases and 4 bases, there was a span of 19 bases. CDR3 size: 15 residues. CDR1 and CDR2 from the germline V gene are MNHEY and SVGAGI. The CDR3 spells CASRRRPLGSDTQYF. CDR3 nucleotide sequence: TGTGCCAGCCGTCGGCGCCCTTTAGGCTCAGATACGCAGTATTTT.

V usage is TRBV9 and J usage is TRBJ2-3; weak D call: TRBD2 (6 bases). The germline CDR1 and CDR2 sequences are SGDLS and YYNGEE. V was pared by 3 bases and J by 6 bases, with 17 bases between. The CDR3 is 15 amino acids. The CDR3 sequence: CASSADPTRGDTQYF. The CDR3 DNA follows: TGTGCCAGCAGCGCCGACCCTACCCGGGGGGATACGCAGTATTTT.

This chain links TRBV5-1 with TRBJ2-1; D possibly corresponds to TRBD2 (6 bases). Per germline, CDR1 SGHRS and CDR2 YFSETQ. Trimming removed 0 bases from V and 12 bases from J, with 13 bases in between. This CDR3 has 13 amino acids. The CDR3 bases are TGCGCCAGCAGCTTGGGGCCGGAGGGTGGGCAGTTCTTC. Residues: CASSLGPEGGQFF.

This chain joins TRBV6-2 or TRBV6-3 and TRBJ2-4; D ambiguous. Per the germline V gene, CDR1 is MNHEY and CDR2 is SVGEGT. The germline V and J ends were trimmed by 3 bases and 4 bases, with 10 bases remaining between them. This CDR3 spans 14 amino acids. CDR3 DNA sequence: TGTGCCAGCAGTTATGGGGATACTAAAAACATTCAGTACTTC. Protein: CASSYGDTKNIQYF.

The chain is built from TRBV6-5 and TRBJ2-1, with a possible D match to TRBD2 (5 bases). The CDR3 has 15 amino acids. In germline, CDR1 is MNHEY, CDR2 SVGAGI. Trimming removed 0 bases at V and 7 bases at J, with 13 bases between. The CDR3 bases are TGTGCCAGCAGTTACTCGAACGAGGGAGTTAATGAGCAGTTCTTC. It specifies CASSYSNEGVNEQFF.

The rearrangement links TRBV13 to TRBJ1-2; TRBD1 might be the D (6 bases). Trimming shortened V by 4 bases and J by 3 bases, and 15 bases separated the two germline ends. This CDR3 contains 15 residues. Looked up from germline, CDR1 is PRHDT and CDR2 is FYEKMQ (reference sequence). In nucleotides, the CDR3 is TGTGCCAGCAGCTCACAGGGTGAGGGGGACTATGGCTACACCTTC. Translating gives CASSSQGEGDYGYTF.

This chain joins TRBV9 and TRBJ2-7, with a weak D call TRBD2 (5 bases). Trimming left V 4 bases short and J 3 bases short, with 11 bases between. The CDR3 extends over 13 amino acids. Per germline, CDR1 SGDLS and CDR2 YYNGEE. CDR3 sequence reads: CASSLQEGYEQYF. The CDR3 DNA sequence: TGTGCCAGCAGCCTCCAAGAGGGCTACGAGCAGTACTTC.

The chain employs TRBV13 and TRBJ2-2; 11 nucleotides align to TRBD1. The CDR3 has 19 amino acids. The germline gives CDR1 PRHDT, CDR2 FYEKMQ (reference sequence). V gave up 5 bases and J gave up 4 bases; unmatched junction bases: 15. The CDR3 loop is CASSLHWAGTGGATGELFF. The CDR3 DNA reads TGTGCCAGCAGCCTCCATTGGGCCGGGACAGGGGGTGCCACCGGGGAGCTGTTTTTT. Variable domain in full (rest from reference TRBV13 and TRBJ2-2): AAGVIQSPRHLIKEKRETATLKCYPIPRHDTVYWYQQGPGQDPQFLISFYEKMQSDKGSIPDRFSAQQFSDYHSELNMSSLELGDSALYFCASSLHWAGTGGATGELFFGEGSRLTVL.

DNA of the CDR3: TGCAGCGTTGAAGGGCGACAGTTTAAGCAGTATTTT. The encoded protein is CSVEGRQFKQYF. V is TRBV29-1 and J is TRBJ2-3; perhaps TRBD1 as D (5 bases). V was clipped by 1 base and J by 11 bases, with 13 bases between them. Germline values: CDR1 SQVTM, CDR2 ANQGSEA. This CDR3 has 12 amino acids.

The sample holds a few counts of this clone. The CDR3 spells CASSYRTSGRGAPGELFF. As DNA, the CDR3 is TGCGCCAGCAGCTACCGGACTAGCGGGAGGGGTGCCCCCGGGGAGCTGTTTTTT. The chain couples TRBV5-1 to TRBJ2-2; TRBD2 agrees at 15 bases. The trim removed 3 bases at V and 6 bases at J, leaving 9 bases unmatched. From germline, CDR1 is SGHRS and CDR2 YFSETQ. CDR3 length equals 18 residues. Filled out from reference TRBV5-1 and TRBJ2-2, the complete variable domain reads KAGVTQTPRYLIKTRGQQVTLSCSPISGHRSVSWYQQTPGQGLQFLFEYFSETQRNKGNFPGRFSGRQFSNSRSEMNVSTLELGDSALYLCASSYRTSGRGAPGELFFGEGSRLTVL.

The rearrangement joins TRBV18 to TRBJ1-1; possible D gene TRBD1, 5 bases. Per the germline V gene, CDR1 is KGHSH and CDR2 is LQKENI. This CDR3 spans 15 amino acids. V was trimmed by 3 bases and J by 1 base, leaving 12 bases between them. The CDR3 loop is CASSPPLGQNTEAFF. CDR3 in DNA: TGTGCCAGCTCACCGCCTTTGGGGCAGAACACTGAAGCTTTCTTT.

The chain joins TRBV9 to TRBJ2-3; possibly TRBD2 for D (5 bases). CDR1 is SGDLS and CDR2 is YYNGEE in the germline V gene. V was trimmed by 0 bases and J by 2 bases, leaving 10 bases between them. CDR3 length: 15 amino acids. CDR3 bases: TGTGCCAGCAGCGTAGTCACCGGGGACACAGATACGCAGTATTTT. This translates into CASSVVTGDTDTQYF.

This rearrangement joins TRBV6-5 to TRBJ1-2; no clear D. This CDR3 spans 14 amino acids. V was clipped by 2 bases and J by 5 bases, with 12 bases between them. Germline CDR1 and CDR2: MNHEY and SVGAGI. The CDR3 DNA follows: TGTGCCAGCAGTTACCGGCAGGCACGATATGGCTACACCTTC. Its protein is CASSYRQARYGYTF.

V gene TRBV6-1 combines with J gene TRBJ1-6, with D tentatively TRBD1 (6 bases). Trimming took 2 bases from V and 7 from J, leaving 9 bases between them. The germline V gene encodes CDR1 MNHNS and CDR2 SASEGT. The CDR3 consists of 14 residues. The CDR3 DNA follows: TGTGCCAGCAGTGAAAACAGGGAAAATTCACCCCTCCACTTT. Protein product: CASSENRENSPLHF.

This rearrangement joins TRBV27 to TRBJ2-5; the match to TRBD1 covers 9 bases. The CDR3 is 13 amino acids. CDR1 is MNHEY, CDR2 SMNVEV, per germline (reference sequence). Unmatched junction bases numbered 5, after V lost 6 bases and J lost 6 bases. The CDR3 spells CASRQQGAQTQYF. The CDR3 bases are TGTGCCAGCAGGCAACAGGGGGCGCAGACCCAGTACTTC.

This rearrangement joins TRBV15 to TRBJ1-4, with D hard to call. The V gene lost 1 base and the J gene lost 6 bases, with 15 bases spanning the gap. The CDR3 is 16 amino acids. CDR1 and CDR2 (germline): LNHNV, YYDKDF (reference sequence). Written as DNA, the CDR3 is TGTGCCACCAGCAGAGCCTGGGCGGCCGGGGATGAAAAACTGTTTTTT. It specifies CATSRAWAAGDEKLFF.

The rearrangement uses TRBV18 and TRBJ2-3, with D possibly called TRBD1 or TRBD2 (5 bases each). Looked up from germline, CDR1 is KGHSH and CDR2 is LQKENI. This CDR3 region has 16 residues. The ends were cut back, 0 bases at V and 1 base at J, with 11 bases in the middle. The CDR3 region is CASSPPGTLRTDTQYF. CDR3 nucleotides: TGTGCCAGCTCACCACCTGGGACCCTCCGCACAGATACGCAGTATTTT.

This clone was detected a few times. V is TRBV7-9 and J is TRBJ2-3, with 9 bases that match TRBD1. The V and J ends lost 3 bases and 2 bases, in that order; junction bases with no gene match: 6. The germline gives CDR1 SEHNR, CDR2 FQNEAQ (reference sequence). The CDR3 has 16 residues. CDR3 amino acids: CASSLPGTGITDTQYF. CDR3 in DNA: TGTGCCAGCAGCTTGCCCGGGACAGGGATCACAGATACGCAGTATTTT. Full variable domain (missing parts from reference TRBV7-9 and TRBJ2-3): DTGVSQNPRHKITKRGQNVTFRCDPISEHNRLYWYRQTLGQGPEFLTYFQNEAQLEKSRLLSDRFSAERPKGSFSTLEIQRTEQGDSAMYLCASSLPGTGITDTQYFGPGTRLTVL.

The chain couples TRBV7-9 to TRBJ2-1; D is ambiguous. The CDR3 spans 14 residues. Germline-derived CDR1 and CDR2 are SEHNR and FQNEAQ (reference sequence). V lost 0 bases to trimming and J lost 2 bases, with 5 bases between them. The CDR3 reads CASSLAKPYNEQFF. CDR3 nucleotide sequence: TGTGCCAGCAGCTTAGCTAAGCCCTACAATGAGCAGTTCTTC.

This clone has a handful of counts. The chain couples TRBV6-2 or TRBV6-3 to TRBJ1-1; D not resolved. The CDR3 is 16 residues long. Germline values: CDR1 MNHEY, CDR2 SVGEGT. The ends were cut back, 2 bases at V and 8 bases at J, with 21 bases in the middle. In nucleotides, the CDR3 is TGTGCCAGCAGTTACACCCCAAAGGCCGGCCGGGTAGAAGCTTTCTTT. Protein product: CASSYTPKAGRVEAFF.